This T cell receptor (beta chain) is from a study of blood T cell repertoires in COVID-19. As for the study in general: T cells, B-cell-depleted T cells, or PBMCs supplied cDNA or gDNA.

Repertoires were generated with immunoSEQ multiplex PCR, while TCRdb's copy carries only in-frame clones and drops some. This table holds 180,000 or so clones, approximately 79% found once. The sequence derives from a man in his fifties or sixties who had recovered from COVID-19. The specimen sequenced was peripheral blood.

The CDR3 nucleotides read TGTGCCAGCAGCTTGGTGAGCGGGAGCCCGTTAGGGTACTTC. Its protein product is CASSLVSGSPLGYF. The chain carries TRBV5-6 and TRBJ2-7; 8 bases are a match to TRBD2. The CDR3 is 14 amino acids. With 0 bases clipped from V and 12 bases from J, the junction kept 11 bases outside the gene matches. Germline CDR1 SGHDT, CDR2 YYEEEE.